A single sample is the source of the 4 T cell receptor beta chains below, sequenced in a study of cytomegalovirus exposure and HLA in healthy donors. The PCR was carried out with 60 Vbeta primers and 13 Jbeta primers. Libraries were prepared by immunoSEQ multiplex PCR; TCRdb keeps only in-frame clonotypes and omits some of them. The sample consists of 120,000 or so clones, 70% to 85% of them appearing once. Sequences were obtained from PBMCs. These receptors were obtained from a woman in her forties or fifties in good health and CMV-seropositive.

V usage is TRBV5-1 and J usage is TRBJ2-5, with 9 nucleotides matching TRBD1. This CDR3 contains 15 residues. The V segment lost 0 bases and the J segment 4 bases; nucleotides outside the gene matches: 4. Germline V CDR1 and CDR2: SGHRS, YFSETQ. CDR3 sequence (DNA): TGCGCCAGCAGCTTGGTACAGGGGGCGGGAGAGACCCAGTACTTC. This gives the protein CASSLVQGAGETQYF.

The CDR3 bases are TGTGCCAGCAGGTCAGCGGGCCTGAACACTGAAGCTTTCTTT. This translates into CASRSAGLNTEAFF. V gene TRBV28 combines with J gene TRBJ1-1; D is uncertain. Between the trimmed V and J ends, which lost 6 bases and 0 bases, there was a span of 11 bases. Germline V gives CDR1 MDHEN, CDR2 SYDVKM. The CDR3 extends over 14 amino acids.

The V call is TRBV5-4, the J call TRBJ2-7; TRBD1 aligns across 12 bases. The CDR3 loop spans 15 amino acids. V lost 0 bases, J lost 4 bases, and 2 bases stayed unmatched. Germline CDR1 reads SGHNT; CDR2 reads YYREEE (reference sequence). The CDR3 spells CASSLAGQGAYEQYF. In nucleotides, the CDR3 is TGTGCCAGCAGCTTGGCGGGACAGGGGGCGTACGAGCAGTACTTC.

This clone has a single count. J is TRBJ2-1 and V is TRBV30; tentative D call: TRBD2 (6 bases). The CDR3 is 15 amino acids. V lost 4 bases to trimming and J lost 6 bases, with 19 bases between them. Germline CDR1 is GTSNPN and CDR2 is SVGIG (reference sequence). CDR3 region: CAWKAGGSFINEQFF. As DNA, the CDR3 is TGTGCCTGGAAAGCCGGGGGATCATTTATCAATGAGCAGTTCTTC.